The source of this T cell receptor (beta chain) is a study of CD8 T cells in Susac syndrome. Study as a whole: Active disease was present in roughly 6 of the sequenced Susac syndrome patients, and remission in fewer than 10.

Reverse transcription of about 0.45 to 1 ug RNA was performed with random hexamers. Across 54 Vbeta and 13 Jbeta, TCR beta CDR3 was amplified with immunoSEQ multiplex PCR. TCRdb itself ran the immunoSEQ multiplex PCR reads through MiXCR, one entry per CDR3 protein. The top ten hold about 0.99% of the sample, which has under 85,000 distinct CDR3 sequences, around 94% seen once. This sequence was found in a human donor with Susac syndrome. The specimen was CD8+ T cells from PBMCs.

The CDR3 coding sequence is TGTGCCAGCAGCGTAGGCGGCCCCTCCTACGAGCAGTACTTC. Translating it yields CASSVGGPSYEQYF. The chain combines TRBV9 with TRBJ2-7; D not certain. Trimming pared 0 bases from V and 0 bases from J, leaving 7 bases between. From germline, CDR1 is SGDLS and CDR2 YYNGEE. This CDR3 is 14 amino acids long.